The following is a T cell receptor beta chain sequence with its context. This entry is derived from a study of cytomegalovirus exposure and HLA in healthy donors. Each of the donors was a healthy bone marrow donor. The CDR3 has 12 residues. From germline, CDR1 is SGHVS and CDR2 FNYEAQ. V lost 6 bases to trimming and J lost 5 bases, with 10 bases between them. PCR primers comprised 60 Vbeta and 13 Jbeta primers. Only in-frame clones appear in the TCRdb table, and some are missing; sequencing was by immunoSEQ multiplex PCR. The sample lists about 98,000 clones, 75% to 85% occurring once. This TCR derives from a man in his late teens or twenties in good health and CMV-seropositive. Source material: PBMCs. This chain connects TRBV7-6 to TRBJ2-5, with a weak D call TRBD2 (5 bases). CDR3 coding DNA: TGTGCCAGCAGAGCCCCGGGGGAGACCCAGTACTTC. Encoded protein: CASRAPGETQYF.